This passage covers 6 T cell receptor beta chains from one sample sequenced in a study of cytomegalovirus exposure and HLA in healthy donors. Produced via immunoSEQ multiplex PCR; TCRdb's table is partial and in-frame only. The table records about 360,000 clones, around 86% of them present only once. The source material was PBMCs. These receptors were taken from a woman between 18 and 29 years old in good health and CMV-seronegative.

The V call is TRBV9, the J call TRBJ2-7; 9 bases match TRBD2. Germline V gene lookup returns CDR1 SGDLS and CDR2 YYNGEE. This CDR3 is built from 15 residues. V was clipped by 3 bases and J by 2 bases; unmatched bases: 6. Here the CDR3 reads CASSGRAGGPYEQYF. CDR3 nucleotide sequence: TGTGCCAGCAGCGGACGAGCGGGAGGCCCCTACGAGCAGTACTTC.

The CDR3 DNA follows: TGTGCCAGCACTGGAGGACAGGTGCCCTACGAGCAGTACTTC. This encodes CASTGGQVPYEQYF. V usage is TRBV6-1 and J usage is TRBJ2-7, with 7 nucleotides matching TRBD1. Germline V gene data show CDR1 as MNHNS and CDR2 as SASEGT. V gave up 7 bases and J gave up 2 bases; unmatched junction bases: 8. The CDR3 loop spans 14 amino acids.

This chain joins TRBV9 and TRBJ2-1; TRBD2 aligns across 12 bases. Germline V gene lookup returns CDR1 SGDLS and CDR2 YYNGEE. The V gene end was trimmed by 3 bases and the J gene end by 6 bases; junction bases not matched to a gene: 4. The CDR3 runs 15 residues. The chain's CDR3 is CASSASSGRANEQFF. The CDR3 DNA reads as TGTGCCAGCAGCGCCTCTAGCGGGAGGGCCAATGAGCAGTTCTTC.

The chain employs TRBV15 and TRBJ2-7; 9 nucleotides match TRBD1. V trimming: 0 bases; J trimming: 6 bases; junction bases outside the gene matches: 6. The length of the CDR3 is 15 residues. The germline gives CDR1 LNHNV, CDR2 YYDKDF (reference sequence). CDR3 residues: CATSRDKGTGREQYF. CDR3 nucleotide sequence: TGTGCCACCAGCAGAGATAAAGGGACAGGGCGCGAGCAGTACTTC.

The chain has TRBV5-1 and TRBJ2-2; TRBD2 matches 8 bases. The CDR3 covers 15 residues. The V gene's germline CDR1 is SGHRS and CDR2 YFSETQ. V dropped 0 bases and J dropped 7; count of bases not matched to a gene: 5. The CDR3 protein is CASSLAQRGLGELFF. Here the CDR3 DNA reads TGCGCCAGCAGCTTGGCTCAGCGGGGGCTCGGGGAGCTGTTTTTT.

CDR3 coding DNA: TGCACCAGCAGCCAAGAATGGCCAGGGGGTCATGAGCAGTTCTTC. The encoded protein is CTSSQEWPGGHEQFF. V usage is TRBV1 and J usage is TRBJ2-1; the table assigns TRBD1, which was not confirmed against the DNA. TRBV1 is a recognized pseudogene. The length of the CDR3 is 15 residues.